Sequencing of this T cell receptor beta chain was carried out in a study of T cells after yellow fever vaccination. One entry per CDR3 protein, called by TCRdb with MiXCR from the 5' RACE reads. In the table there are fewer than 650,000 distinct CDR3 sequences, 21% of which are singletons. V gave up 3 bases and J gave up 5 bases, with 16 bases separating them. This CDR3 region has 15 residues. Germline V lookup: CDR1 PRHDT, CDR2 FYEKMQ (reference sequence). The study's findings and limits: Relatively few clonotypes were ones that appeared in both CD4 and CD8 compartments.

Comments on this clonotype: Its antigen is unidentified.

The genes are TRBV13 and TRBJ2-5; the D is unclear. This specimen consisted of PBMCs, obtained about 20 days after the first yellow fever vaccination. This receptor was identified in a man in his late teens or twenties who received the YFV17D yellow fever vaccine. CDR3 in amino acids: CASSFRAPGWETQYF. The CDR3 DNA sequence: TGTGCCAGCAGCTTTCGGGCGCCCGGCTGGGAGACCCAGTACTTC.